The 32 T cell receptor beta chains in this list originate from one sample, sequenced in a study of patients and donors after allogeneic stem cell transplantation. MiXCR was run by TCRdb on the RT-PCR reads, yielding one entry per CDR3 protein. The table includes approximately 160,000 distinct CDR3 sequences, about 30% detected once. The sequenced material came from blood, either unsorted or a sorted T cell fraction (not recorded which). These receptor sequences come from a human donor who was either an allogeneic HSCT recipient or a stem cell or donor lymphocyte infusion donor (not recorded which). It is not recorded whose cells these are; they may come from a transplant donor.

This clonotype was detected only a few times. The V gene is TRBV27, the J gene TRBJ2-5; D unclear. Germline values: CDR1 MNHEY, CDR2 SMNVEV (reference sequence). The CDR3 is 11 residues long. V dropped 10 bases and J dropped 0 bases, with 6 bases sitting between them. In DNA form, the CDR3 reads TGTGCCACCAATCACCAAGAGACCCAGTACTTC. Protein product: CATNHQETQYF.

This clonotype was detected only a few times. The V call is TRBV12-3 or TRBV12-4, the J call TRBJ2-3; D is perhaps TRBD1 (5 bases). The ends were cut back, 1 base at V and 5 bases at J, with 13 bases in the middle. The CDR3 runs to 15 residues. CDR3 nucleotides: TGTGCCAGCAGTTTAGTGGGTCAGGGAAGAGATACGCAGTATTTT. Translating gives CASSLVGQGRDTQYF.

The chain recombines TRBV6-2 or TRBV6-3 with TRBJ1-1; no firm D call. Deletions cut 6 bases from V and 3 bases from J, with 11 bases between. The CDR3 is 13 amino acids. Germline CDR1 is MNHEY and CDR2 is SVGEGT. CDR3 sequence: CASSPRAYTEAFF. The CDR3 DNA sequence: TGTGCCAGCAGCCCCCGGGCCTACACTGAAGCTTTCTTT.

This clonotype was recorded a few times. The chain joins TRBV24-1 to TRBJ1-5, with no clear D. The V end lost 4 bases, the J end lost 0 bases, and 6 bases lay between the germline ends. CDR1 is KGHDR and CDR2 is SFDVKD in the germline V gene. There are 14 residues in the CDR3. The CDR3 loop is CATSEAGSNQPQHF. In DNA, the CDR3 is TGTGCCACCAGTGAAGCAGGTAGCAATCAGCCCCAGCATTTT.

This clonotype occurred a few times. The genes are TRBV6-2 or TRBV6-3 and TRBJ1-1; TRBD1 matches 7 bases. Trimming removed 7 bases from V and 3 bases from J; junction bases left unmatched: 5. The CDR3 is 13 amino acids. The germline V gene has CDR1 MNHEY and CDR2 SVGEGT. The CDR3 DNA reads TGTGCCAGCACCCAGACAGGGTACACTGAAGCTTTCTTT. This encodes CASTQTGYTEAFF.

This chain uses TRBV5-1 with TRBJ2-3; D is unresolved. The CDR3 is 13 residues long. Germline CDR1 is SGHRS and CDR2 is YFSETQ. Trimming removed 1 base at V and 5 bases at J, with 8 bases between. CDR3 DNA sequence: TGCGCCAGCAGCTTGACCTTCCTAGATACGCAGTATTTT. Protein product: CASSLTFLDTQYF.

The CDR3 region has the DNA TGTGCCATCAGTGGGACCGGGACTCTTGGTTACAATGAGCAGTTCTTC. It encodes CAISGTGTLGYNEQFF. V and J are TRBV10-3 and TRBJ2-1; D possibly corresponds to TRBD2 (6 bases). The germline V gene encodes CDR1 ENHRY and CDR2 SYGVKD. V was cut by 4 bases and J by 4 bases, with 17 bases left in between. This CDR3 contains 16 residues.

The CDR3: CASSLWRTAPSYNEQFF. The CDR3 DNA reads TGTGCCAGCAGCTTATGGAGAACGGCTCCCTCCTACAATGAGCAGTTCTTC. The rearrangement links TRBV11-1 to TRBJ2-1; no reliable D call. Germline CDR1 reads SGHAT; CDR2 reads FQDESV (reference sequence). With 2 bases removed from V and 0 bases from J, the gap between germline ends came to 14 bases. This CDR3 contains 17 residues. The whole variable domain, filled in from reference TRBV11-1 and TRBJ2-1, reads EAEVAQSPRYKITEKSQAVAFWCDPISGHATLYWYRQILGQGPELLVQFQDESVVDDSQLPKDRFSAERLKGVDSTLKIQPAELGDSAMYLCASSLWRTAPSYNEQFFGPGTRLTVL.

The V call is TRBV12-3 or TRBV12-4, the J call TRBJ2-7; D gene unclear. The V end lost 3 bases, the J end lost 9 bases, and 18 bases lay between the germline ends. The CDR3 totals 14 residues. CDR3 amino acids: CASSFGQRSSGQYF. The CDR3 nucleotides read TGTGCCAGCAGTTTTGGGCAGCGATCGTCTGGGCAGTACTTC.

CDR3 in amino acids: CASSNNPGSNYGYTF. DNA of the CDR3: TGTGCCAGCAGCAACAACCCAGGTTCCAACTATGGCTACACCTTC. The rearrangement joins TRBV4-2 to TRBJ1-2; D is undetermined. The CDR3 has 15 amino acids. Trimming pared 5 bases from V and 2 bases from J, leaving 15 bases between. CDR1 and CDR2 from the germline V gene are LGHNA and YNFKEQ.

This clonotype appeared a few times. CDR3 in amino acids: CASSPRFEGHNYGYTF. In nucleotides, the CDR3 is TGTGCCAGCAGCCCCCGCTTTGAGGGCCATAACTATGGCTACACCTTC. This chain uses TRBV7-2 with TRBJ1-2; no clear D gene. This CDR3 spans 16 amino acids. Germline-derived CDR1 and CDR2 are SGHTA and FQGNSA. V was trimmed by 5 bases and J by 1 base, leaving 17 bases between them.

The CDR3 is CAASDRAGWETQYF. Written as DNA, the CDR3 is TGTGCCGCATCCGACAGGGCGGGTTGGGAGACCCAGTACTTC. This chain connects TRBV15 to TRBJ2-5; 7 nucleotides agree with TRBD1. V trimming: 11 bases; J trimming: 5 bases; junction bases outside the gene matches: 14. The CDR3 sequence is 14 residues long. The V gene's germline CDR1 is LNHNV and CDR2 YYDKDF (reference sequence).

V gene TRBV28 combines with J gene TRBJ2-7; D not resolved. The length of the CDR3 is 14 residues. Germline CDR1 MDHEN, CDR2 SYDVKM. V was trimmed by 4 bases and J by 2 bases, leaving 12 bases between them. CDR3 nucleotide sequence: TGTGCCAGCAGTTCCTCTGGACCAGCCTACGAGCAGTACTTC. This gives the protein CASSSSGPAYEQYF.

J is TRBJ2-2 and V is TRBV30; the D gene is possibly TRBD1 (5 bases). The CDR3 loop spans 13 amino acids. Trimming shortened V by 0 bases and J by 6 bases, and 8 bases separated the two germline ends. From germline, CDR1 is GTSNPN and CDR2 SVGIG (reference sequence). CDR3: CAWSVGHAGELFF. The CDR3, as DNA: TGTGCCTGGAGTGTAGGACATGCCGGGGAGCTGTTTTTT.

The genes are TRBV5-1 and TRBJ2-1, with TRBD1 matching 7 bases. The germline V gene has CDR1 SGHRS and CDR2 YFSETQ. The CDR3 runs 14 residues. The ends lost 4 bases at V and 3 bases at J; junction bases unmatched: 4. CDR3 amino acids: CASSPGQLYNEQFF. The CDR3 DNA is TGCGCCAGCAGCCCGGGACAGCTCTACAATGAGCAGTTCTTC.

The chain joins TRBV11-2 to TRBJ2-2; no reliable D call. V dropped 2 bases and J dropped 5 bases, with 0 bases sitting between them. This CDR3 spans 11 amino acids. CDR1 is SGHAT and CDR2 is FQNNGV in the germline V gene. The CDR3 DNA is TGTGCCAGCAGCTTAACCGGGGAGCTGTTTTTT. Its protein is CASSLTGELFF.

V gene TRBV5-1 combines with J gene TRBJ2-1; D remains unclear. This CDR3 is built from 11 residues. V lost 0 bases to trimming and J lost 10 bases, with 5 bases between them. Germline assignment: CDR1 SGHRS and CDR2 YFSETQ. Here the CDR3 reads CASSLEVEQFF. The CDR3 DNA reads TGCGCCAGCAGCTTGGAAGTCGAGCAGTTCTTC.

The chain links TRBV29-1 to TRBJ2-1; TRBD2 agrees at 14 bases. CDR3 length: 14 residues. Germline CDR1 reads SQVTM; CDR2 reads ANQGSEA. J was trimmed by 5 bases and V by 3 bases; bases with no gene match: 0. The CDR3 loop is CSVEGLAGDNEQFF. The CDR3 DNA reads as TGCAGCGTTGAGGGACTAGCGGGAGACAATGAGCAGTTCTTC.

This clonotype occurred a few times. This chain uses TRBV7-3 with TRBJ2-1, with a tentative D call TRBD1 (5 bases). The length of the CDR3 is 13 residues. Germline CDR1 and CDR2: SGHTA and FQGTGA. V dropped 3 bases and J dropped 10 bases, with 13 bases sitting between them. The CDR3 sequence is CASSFQGSTEQFF. CDR3 bases: TGTGCCAGCAGCTTCCAGGGCTCGACAGAGCAGTTCTTC.

The chain couples TRBV6-2 or TRBV6-3 to TRBJ1-2, with 7 bases matching TRBD1. The CDR3 runs to 13 residues. The germline CDR1 and CDR2 sequences are MNHEY and SVGEGT. After removal of 6 bases from V and 5 bases from J, the junction contained 6 bases not matched to a gene. CDR3 coding DNA: TGTGCCAGCAGCCAGGGACAGTCATATGGCTACACCTTC. This gives the protein CASSQGQSYGYTF.

This clonotype appeared many times. This chain links TRBV12-3 or TRBV12-4 with TRBJ1-1; a weak D match, TRBD1 (5 bases). V was cut by 3 bases and J by 4 bases, with 9 bases left in between. The CDR3 consists of 13 residues. The CDR3: CASSFRVFTEAFF. In DNA form, the CDR3 reads TGTGCCAGCAGTTTCAGGGTGTTCACTGAAGCTTTCTTT.

The chain recombines TRBV27 with TRBJ2-1, with TRBD1 identical over 8 bases. Germline V gives CDR1 MNHEY, CDR2 SMNVEV (reference sequence). The CDR3 is made up of 14 amino acids. J gave up 6 bases and V 3 bases, and 4 bases lay outside the gene matches. Here the CDR3 DNA reads TGTGCCAGCAGTTTTTTGGACAGGGCCAATGAGCAGTTCTTC. Translating it yields CASSFLDRANEQFF.

In nucleotides, the CDR3 is TGTGCCAGCAGTTACCTCGTGTTTCGGGACAGGTCCATCTCTGGGGCCAACGTCCTGACTTTC. Its translation: CASSYLVFRDRSISGANVLTF. The V and J genes are TRBV6-6 and TRBJ2-6; 8 bases agree with TRBD1. V lost 2 bases and J lost 0; bases outside the gene matches: 15. This CDR3 comprises 21 residues. CDR1 and CDR2 from the germline V gene are MNHNY and SVGAGI (reference sequence).

This clonotype was observed a handful of times. The chain employs TRBV7-2 and TRBJ2-3, with 10 positions matching TRBD1. Looked up from germline, CDR1 is SGHTA and CDR2 is FQGNSA. J lost 4 bases, V lost 5 bases, and 21 bases had no gene match. This CDR3 has 20 amino acids. CDR3 protein: CASSLTGGQSGGTGADTQYF. The CDR3 DNA reads TGTGCCAGCAGCCTTACCGGTGGACAGAGTGGCGGGACAGGGGCAGATACGCAGTATTTT.

This clonotype was found a few times. J is TRBJ1-2 and V is TRBV28, with TRBD1 matching over 7 bases. Germline-derived CDR1 and CDR2 are MDHEN and SYDVKM. Trimming cost V 3 bases and J 1 base; bases outside gene matches: 11. CDR3 length: 17 residues. The CDR3 sequence is CASSLGDSLGLNYGYTF. CDR3 DNA: TGTGCCAGCAGTTTGGGGGACAGCCTGGGGCTTAACTATGGCTACACCTTC.

V is TRBV28 and J is TRBJ1-1, with D hard to call. The ends were cut back, 4 bases at V and 0 bases at J, with 15 bases in the middle. Germline V gene sequence: CDR1 MDHEN, CDR2 SYDVKM. The CDR3 totals 16 residues. CDR3: CASSSWAVLMNTEAFF. The CDR3 nucleotides read TGTGCCAGCAGTTCCTGGGCAGTCCTCATGAACACTGAAGCTTTCTTT.

This clonotype appeared many times. V and J are TRBV6-6 and TRBJ1-1; weak D call: TRBD1 (6 bases). Germline V CDR1 and CDR2: MNHNY, SVGAGI (reference sequence). The CDR3 covers 16 residues. Trimming took off 2 bases at V and 0 bases at J, with 13 bases between the two ends. The CDR3: CASSYISGQLNTEAFF. CDR3 bases: TGTGCCAGCAGTTACATAAGCGGACAGCTGAACACTGAAGCTTTCTTT.

This clonotype was detected only a few times. This chain uses TRBV5-1 with TRBJ2-1; 9 bases map to TRBD1. This CDR3 is built from 15 residues. V lost 6 bases to trimming and J lost 2 bases; unmatched junction nucleotides: 6. CDR1 and CDR2 (germline): SGHRS, YFSETQ. CDR3 sequence reads: CASTLTGGAYNEQFF. CDR3 bases: TGCGCCAGCACCCTAACAGGGGGCGCCTACAATGAGCAGTTCTTC.

At least ten counts were recorded for this clonotype. The chain employs TRBV12-3 or TRBV12-4 and TRBJ1-5; 7 nucleotides agree with TRBD1. Germline trimming cut 6 bases from V and 6 bases from J; bases unmatched to any gene: 11. The CDR3 runs to 15 residues. The CDR3 DNA is TGTGCCAGCAGCCCAGACAGGGTGACGGGTCAGCCCCAGCATTTT. Protein: CASSPDRVTGQPQHF.

Only a few counts were recorded for this clonotype. The rearrangement uses TRBV12-3 or TRBV12-4 and TRBJ2-1; 8 bases are a match to TRBD1. J lost 6 bases, V lost 8 bases, and 12 bases had no gene match. The CDR3 length is 15 residues. CDR3 DNA: TGTGCCAGCTCGGAACGGGACAGGAGAAGCAATGAGCAGTTCTTC. Protein product: CASSERDRRSNEQFF.

The rearrangement joins TRBV27 to TRBJ2-1; 14 bases fit TRBD2. This CDR3 region has 16 residues. Germline CDR1 reads MNHEY; CDR2 reads SMNVEV (reference sequence). Trimming at V came to 6 bases and at J to 4 bases, leaving 5 bases not matched to a gene. This CDR3 reads CASSDRLAGGYNEQFF. The DNA of the CDR3 is TGTGCCAGCAGCGATCGACTAGCGGGAGGGTACAATGAGCAGTTCTTC.

This clonotype was recorded many times. The chain links TRBV7-9 to TRBJ1-6; perhaps TRBD1 as D (5 bases). This CDR3 region has 13 residues. The V end lost 6 bases, the J end lost 6 bases, and 9 bases lay between the germline ends. Germline V lookup: CDR1 SEHNR, CDR2 FQNEAQ (reference sequence). The CDR3 here is CASSRGGNSPLHF. CDR3 nucleotides: TGTGCCAGCAGTCGGGGGGGTAATTCACCCCTCCACTTT.